These 23 T cell receptor beta chains share one sample of origin, sequenced in a study of T cell responses to AZD1222 COVID-19 vaccine. Assay: immunoSEQ multiplex PCR; the TCRdb copy retains only in-frame clones and omits some. Seen here are some 120,000 clones, about 90% observed once, and the top ten hold over 7.5%. Source: peripheral blood, taken 28 days after the second AZD1222 dose. These receptors were collected from an adult who received the AZD1222 COVID-19 vaccine.

The chain carries TRBV19 and TRBJ1-2; 7 nucleotides match TRBD1. After removal of 3 bases from V and 4 bases from J, the junction contained 5 bases not matched to a gene. This CDR3 region has 14 residues. Germline V gene data show CDR1 as LNHDA and CDR2 as SQIVND (reference sequence). CDR3 bases: TGTGCCAGTAGTATTCAGGGGGGCGGCTATGGCTACACCTTC. Residues: CASSIQGGGYGYTF. The variable domain in full, with the rest retrieved from reference TRBV19 and TRBJ1-2, is DGGITQSPKYLFRKEGQNVTLSCEQNLNHDAMYWYRQDPGQGLRLIYYSQIVNDFQKGDIAEGYSVSREKKESFPLTVTSAQKNPTAFYLCASSIQGGGYGYTFGSGTRLTVV.

A few counts support this clone. This sequence joins TRBV10-2 and TRBJ1-4, with D possibly called TRBD1 or TRBD2 (5 bases each). TRBJ2-2 matches the DNA end more closely, so the J call is doubtful. Per the germline V gene, CDR1 is WSHSY and CDR2 is SAAADI. The CDR3 is 11 residues long. This chain's CDR3 is CASSTGTELFF. As DNA, the CDR3 is TGCGCCAGCAGCACCGGGACGGAGCTGTTTTTT.

This sequence joins TRBV11-2 and TRBJ2-7; D uncertain. This CDR3 spans 14 amino acids. Trimming stripped 2 bases from V and 7 bases from J, with 15 bases between. Germline loops: CDR1 SGHAT, CDR2 FQNNGV. The CDR3 nucleotides are TGTGCCAGCAGCTTAATGTCAGGCGTCGGGGAGCAGTACTTC. As protein: CASSLMSGVGEQYF.

The chain is built from TRBV5-1 and TRBJ2-1, with TRBD1 matching 7 bases. The ends lost 0 bases at V and 6 bases at J; junction bases unmatched: 9. Germline V lookup: CDR1 SGHRS, CDR2 YFSETQ. The CDR3 extends over 16 amino acids. CDR3 sequence (DNA): TGCGCCAGCAGCTTGGAAGGCGGACAGGTATTCAATGAGCAGTTCTTC. Translating it yields CASSLEGGQVFNEQFF.

The rearrangement links TRBV11-3 to TRBJ2-1; 10 bases map to TRBD2. This CDR3 comprises 16 residues. Germline V lookup: CDR1 SGHNT, CDR2 YENEEA. J lost 8 bases, V lost 1 base, and 8 bases had no gene match. The CDR3 coding sequence is TGTGCCAGCAGCTTAGGCTTGCTAGCGGGGGTGGATGAGCAGTTCTTC. Its protein product is CASSLGLLAGVDEQFF.

This chain links TRBV6-5 with TRBJ2-1; D is ambiguous. Germline-derived CDR1 and CDR2 are MNHEY and SVGAGI. The length of the CDR3 is 14 residues. V lost 1 base and J 8 bases, leaving 12 bases between the germline ends. Here the CDR3 reads CASSYYQTGDEQFF. As DNA, the CDR3 is TGTGCCAGCAGTTACTACCAAACCGGCGATGAGCAGTTCTTC.

The rearrangement links TRBV2 to TRBJ1-2; the D is unclear. Germline V CDR1 and CDR2: SNHLY, FYNNEI. There are 12 residues in the CDR3. V was clipped by 8 bases and J by 6 bases, with 13 bases between them. Written as DNA, the CDR3 is TGTGCCAGCCACCCACCGGACCATGGCTACACCTTC. Translated: CASHPPDHGYTF.

J is TRBJ1-1 and V is TRBV5-6, with a weak D call TRBD1 (6 bases). V lost 0 bases to trimming and J lost 5 bases, with 8 bases between them. Germline V lookup: CDR1 SGHDT, CDR2 YYEEEE. This CDR3 spans 13 amino acids. For the CDR3, the DNA is TGTGCCAGCAGCTTGGAGGGGGGGACTGAAGCTTTCTTT. It is translated as CASSLEGGTEAFF.

The J gene is TRBJ1-6, the V gene TRBV2; D might be TRBD1 (6 bases). Trimming left V 1 base short and J 7 bases short, with 14 bases between. The CDR3 loop spans 16 amino acids. Germline V gene lookup returns CDR1 SNHLY and CDR2 FYNNEI. The CDR3 bases are TGTGCCAGCAGTGAAGAGGGGGGGTCGAGAAATTCACCCCTCCACTTT. Amino acids: CASSEEGGSRNSPLHF.

The V and J genes are TRBV7-2 and TRBJ2-6; 9 nucleotides agree with TRBD2. V gave up 1 base and J gave up 4 bases; unmatched junction bases: 11. Per germline, CDR1 SGHTA and CDR2 FQGNSA. The CDR3 contains 19 residues. CDR3 sequence (DNA): TGTGCCAGCAGCTTAGTAGTCCCTAGCGGGGTGAGAGGGGCCAACGTCCTGACTTTC. Translating gives CASSLVVPSGVRGANVLTF.

The rearrangement links TRBV19 to TRBJ1-5, with TRBD1 matching 12 bases. The CDR3 is made up of 16 amino acids. The germline CDR1 and CDR2 sequences are LNHDA and SQIVND (reference sequence). V dropped 5 bases and J dropped 8; count of bases not matched to a gene: 10. The CDR3 DNA reads as TGTGCCAGTAGTTTCCGGGACAGGGGGCGAGATGAGCCCCAGCATTTT. Translating it yields CASSFRDRGRDEPQHF. Using reference TRBV19 and TRBJ1-5 for the parts outside the CDR3, the full variable domain is DGGITQSPKYLFRKEGQNVTLSCEQNLNHDAMYWYRQDPGQGLRLIYYSQIVNDFQKGDIAEGYSVSREKKESFPLTVTSAQKNPTAFYLCASSFRDRGRDEPQHFGDGTRLSIL.

V is TRBV4-2 and J is TRBJ1-4; 9 bases line up with TRBD1. CDR1 is LGHNA and CDR2 is YNFKEQ in the germline V gene. Germline trimming cut 0 bases from V and 0 bases from J; bases unmatched to any gene: 5. CDR3 length: 18 residues. CDR3 nucleotide sequence: TGTGCCAGCAGCCAAGATTTGACAGGGGGAGCAACTAATGAAAAACTGTTTTTT. Amino acid sequence: CASSQDLTGGATNEKLFF.

J is TRBJ1-2 and V is TRBV2; no reliable D call. The germline V and J ends were trimmed by 6 bases and 8 bases, with 19 bases remaining between them. The CDR3 is 14 residues long. Germline V gene data show CDR1 as SNHLY and CDR2 as FYNNEI. The CDR3 nucleotides are TGTGCCAGCAGAAGTGGTGGCAGGATGTGGGGCTACACCTTC. Encoded protein: CASRSGGRMWGYTF.

In nucleotides, the CDR3 is TGTGCCATCAGTGCTGGGTGGGGCCAAAGCACAGATACGCAGTATTTT. Translation gives CAISAGWGQSTDTQYF. The chain has TRBV10-3 and TRBJ2-3; D perhaps matches TRBD1 (5 bases). The CDR3 consists of 16 residues. Between the trimmed V and J ends, which lost 4 bases and 0 bases, there was a span of 14 bases. CDR1 is ENHRY and CDR2 is SYGVKD in the germline V gene.

V and J are TRBV24-1 and TRBJ2-1, with D possibly being TRBD2 (6 bases). The CDR3 spans 14 residues. CDR1 is KGHDR, CDR2 SFDVKD, per germline. V lost 5 bases and J lost 6, with 13 bases in between. CDR3 sequence (DNA): TGTGCCACCAGTGTTTCGGAGGGCCGCAATGAGCAGTTCTTC. It yields the protein CATSVSEGRNEQFF.

V gene TRBV7-6 combines with J gene TRBJ1-1, with D possibly being TRBD1 (5 bases). Germline V gene data show CDR1 as SGHVS and CDR2 as FNYEAQ. This CDR3 has 13 amino acids. The ends were cut back, 5 bases at V and 0 bases at J, with 7 bases in the middle. The CDR3 sequence: CASSPTVNTEAFF. For the CDR3, the DNA is TGTGCCAGCAGCCCGACAGTGAACACTGAAGCTTTCTTT. Variable domain in full (rest from reference TRBV7-6 and TRBJ1-1): GAGVSQSPRYKVTKRGQDVALRCDPISGHVSLYWYRQALGQGPEFLTYFNYEAQQDKSGLPNDRFSAERPEGSISTLTIQRTEQRDSAMYRCASSPTVNTEAFFGQGTRLTVV.

The chain couples TRBV23-1 to TRBJ2-6, with D tentatively TRBD1 (6 bases). TRBV23-1 is classed as an ORF, of uncertain function. This CDR3 region has 21 residues. The V end lost 0 bases, the J end lost 0 bases, and 21 bases lay between the germline ends. The CDR3 region has the DNA TGCGCCAGCAGTCAATCGGGGCGCAGGGGTGAACTCATCTCTGGGGCCAACGTCCTGACTTTC. Its translation: CASSQSGRRGELISGANVLTF.

V gene TRBV18 combines with J gene TRBJ1-2; D is unclear. The CDR3 runs to 13 residues. Looked up from germline, CDR1 is KGHSH and CDR2 is LQKENI. The V end lost 2 bases, the J end lost 6 bases, and 10 bases lay between the germline ends. In DNA, the CDR3 is TGTGCCAGCTCACCAGGGCTGGAGGATGGCTACACCTTC. Its translation: CASSPGLEDGYTF.

CDR3 sequence (DNA): TGTGCCAGCAGTCCATGGGCCGAAAATGGCTACACCTTC. Protein product: CASSPWAENGYTF. This chain uses TRBV28 with TRBJ1-2, with unresolved D. This CDR3 spans 13 amino acids. The germline gives CDR1 MDHEN, CDR2 SYDVKM. The V end lost 5 bases, the J end lost 6 bases, and 13 bases lay between the germline ends.

The chain couples TRBV28 to TRBJ1-2; no clear D. The CDR3 length is 14 residues. Per germline, CDR1 MDHEN and CDR2 SYDVKM. V lost 6 bases and J 4 bases, leaving 15 bases between the germline ends. The CDR3 sequence is CASRPATVFYGYTF. In DNA form, the CDR3 reads TGTGCCAGCAGACCCGCCACAGTTTTCTATGGCTACACCTTC.

The chain joins TRBV14 to TRBJ2-5, with unresolved D. This CDR3 region has 13 residues. V lost 6 bases and J 1 base, leaving 9 bases between the germline ends. Germline CDR1 reads SGHDN; CDR2 reads FVKESK. CDR3 protein: CASSVLAQETQYF. CDR3 sequence (DNA): TGTGCCAGCAGTGTGTTGGCCCAAGAGACCCAGTACTTC.

V and J are TRBV7-9 and TRBJ2-2; 7 bases are shared with TRBD2. There are 17 residues in the CDR3. V lost 6 bases and J lost 5; bases outside the gene matches: 15. Germline CDR1 is SEHNR and CDR2 is FQNEAQ (reference sequence). CDR3 nucleotides: TGTGCCAGCAGACCGGGCTGGGCGGGAGTATATACCGGGGAGCTGTTTTTT. This translates into CASRPGWAGVYTGELFF.

The chain combines TRBV6-2 or TRBV6-3 with TRBJ2-1; weak D call: TRBD1 (6 bases). CDR1 and CDR2 from the germline V gene are MNHEY and SVGEGT. CDR3 length: 15 residues. V lost 6 bases and J lost 0, with 12 bases in between. Here the CDR3 reads CASSFQGSSYNEQFF. The CDR3 DNA is TGTGCCAGCAGCTTCCAGGGGAGCTCCTACAATGAGCAGTTCTTC.